This T cell receptor (beta chain) appears in the sequencing data of a study of shared clonotypes between healthy human individuals (TCRdb year 2020). Turning to the overall study: The cohort comprised a couple of women and a few men aged 18 to 49 years. For each donor, CD4 naive and CD4 memory were each run on three plates, CD8 naive on two plates, and CD8 memory on one plate. To estimate repertoire size and how much clonotypes are shared between individuals, the study performed deep sequencing of blood TCR repertoires from roughly five healthy adults. Libraries were prepared and TCR repertoires were sequenced by different laboratories using diverse techniques, in order to increase sequencing depth and limit assay-specific biases. Per donor, leukapheresis produced somewhere between about 0.9 and 9 billion PBMCs. The full study reports these points: Based on pairwise subsampling, the degree of clonotype sharing among donors was expected to be affected by sequencing depth. Sharing across a few donors was observed for around 4.8% of naive CD4, over 3% of naive CD8, about 2.3% of memory CD4, and around 0.4% of memory CD8 clonotypes. The small number of donors limited the genetic and exposure-history diversity represented. Sampling was restricted to blood, and TCR repertoires in tissues likely differ from the TCR repertoires found in blood. Incomplete sequencing was indicated by rarefaction of sorted-subset datasets, despite the large sequencing depth. Compared with non-shared clonotypes, clonotypes shared by all four sorted-subset donors had higher generation probabilities. Larger estimated clonotype richness was generally found for naive subsets than for memory subsets.

Using the deep immunoSEQ assay, TCR CDR3 regions were amplified from genomic DNA by multiplex PCR. Extracted genomic DNA from each cell subset was distributed evenly across all wells of several immunoSEQ 96-well plates, and each plate was treated as a replicate. For sorted subsets, about 200 ng genomic DNA, equal to approximately 30,000 T cell genomes, was loaded into each replicate PCR. The purified libraries were quantified using a Qubit 3.0 fluorometer, sized with a Bioanalyzer 2100, and then quantified again using the KAPA Library Quantification kit. A separate single-read 150-cycle Illumina NextSeq 550 flow cell was used to sequence each immunoSEQ 96-well plate. In the paper's pipeline: Because the immunoSEQ output included only junctional sequences and no quality scores, the filtering could not be the same as the filtering used for full-length reads. To assign V/J genes and CDR3, sequences were annotated against IMGT germline references using PyIR, a Python wrapper for IgBLAST v1.9. Reads were removed for weak V/J assignments (E-value above 1e-6), missing CDR3, stop codons, out-of-frame junctions, or ambiguous translated residues. A V3J clonotype was defined by an identical inferred V gene, J gene, and CDR3 amino acid sequence. Percentage overlap between repertoires was computed as shared unique clonotypes divided by the size of the smaller repertoire. Repertoire richness was assessed with RTK rarefaction, the Chao1 estimator, and Recon v2.1 estimates of unobserved clonotypes. OLGA was used to compute generation probabilities for all TCRbeta clonotypes that the gDNA method yielded from several donors. This is the immuneACCESS table as TCRdb keeps it, with only in-frame sequences that have V and J called. A part of the clones is gone; compared with another copy, unresolved V genes explain less than half, and the rest is unexplained. V, J and clone size reflect that table, while D and trimming were determined from the DNA. Recorded for this sample are approximately 940,000 clones; less than 85% of them occurred a single time. The ten largest make up about 1.5% of the sample.

Measured from the cysteine to the phenylalanine, the CDR3 is 13 residues long. CDR3 DNA is the only sequence kept; it has 39 bases, read in frame from the first base. CDR1 and CDR2, looked up from the germline V gene, are KGHSH and LQKENI. V drops 3 bases and J drops 1 base, leaving 6 bases in between. For this clone: Its antigen is currently not known. One base away there is no much larger clone; base qualities are not given. The same CDR3 can be traced to other DNA sequences in this sample.

The donors were healthy, HIV-negative adults who had no recently reported acute infections or vaccinations. Every donor was a Caucasian adult residing in Nashville, Tennessee, USA. CD4+ T cells were enriched by magnetic negative selection; naive cells were then positively selected on CD45RA, and the negative fraction formed the memory subset. Blood was collected by leukapheresis, and PBMCs were isolated by Ficoll-Histopaque density gradient centrifugation and then cryopreserved in liquid nitrogen vapor phase. Analytical flow cytometry was used to check the purity and quantity of each magnetically sorted T cell population. Genomic DNA was isolated from each sorted fraction and quantified by UV absorbance on a Nanodrop 2000c.

This clonotype originated in a man aged 18 to 29 in good health. The chain is made from TRBV18 and TRBJ1-2; the D gene is possibly TRBD1, with 5 bases matching. The sequencing input was memory CD4+ T cells sorted from blood. Explained via the paper, the cell subset or site label denotes: CD45RA-negative fraction. The CDR3 is CASSPRGNYGYTF. The sequenced DNA: TGTGCCAGCTCACCGAGGGGTAACTATGGCTACACCTTC.